These 5 T cell receptor beta chains were all obtained from the same sample, sequenced in a study of cytomegalovirus exposure and HLA in healthy donors. PCR used 60 Vbeta primers and 13 Jbeta primers. The table came from immunoSEQ multiplex PCR; TCRdb's copy has only in-frame clones and leaves some out. The sample holds some 190,000 clones; 80% are singletons and the top ten take approximately 2.1%. The sample consisted of PBMCs. The receptors were gathered from a woman aged 25 to 39 in good health and CMV-seronegative.

This sequence joins TRBV5-6 and TRBJ2-3, with D uncertain. In germline, CDR1 is SGHDT, CDR2 YYEEEE. V shed 0 bases and J shed 4 bases, with 9 bases lying between them. The CDR3 consists of 14 residues. DNA of the CDR3: TGTGCCAGCAGCTTGGTGGCAGTGTCAGATACGCAGTATTTT. As protein: CASSLVAVSDTQYF.

V and J are TRBV6-1 and TRBJ1-1; maybe TRBD1 (5 bases). The germline V gene has CDR1 MNHNS and CDR2 SASEGT. The V end lost 2 bases, the J end lost 4 bases, and 11 bases lay between the germline ends. The CDR3 sequence is 14 residues long. The CDR3 here is CASSELGTVTEAFF. The CDR3 DNA reads TGTGCCAGCAGTGAACTGGGGACTGTCACTGAAGCTTTCTTT.

The rearrangement joins TRBV6-1 to TRBJ2-3, with a possible D match to TRBD2 (5 bases). V was trimmed by 2 bases and J by 6 bases, leaving 12 bases between them. This CDR3 has 14 residues. In germline, CDR1 is MNHNS, CDR2 SASEGT. The CDR3 protein is CASSESEAADTQYF. The CDR3 DNA follows: TGTGCCAGCAGTGAATCCGAAGCGGCGGATACGCAGTATTTT.

The CDR3 nucleotides are TGTGCCAGCAGTTTCCGGGACAGGGAAACAGATACGCAGTATTTT. Its translation: CASSFRDRETDTQYF. This sequence joins TRBV27 and TRBJ2-3; 9 nucleotides match TRBD1. The CDR3 loop spans 15 amino acids. V lost 3 bases, J lost 3 bases, and 4 bases stayed unmatched. Germline lookup yields CDR1 MNHEY and CDR2 SMNVEV (reference sequence).

The chain recombines TRBV20-1 with TRBJ1-2; D gene ambiguous. Germline CDR1 and CDR2: DFQATT and SNEGSKA (reference sequence). The CDR3 loop spans 11 amino acids. V lost 2 bases and J lost 12, with 13 bases in between. CDR3 sequence: CSARSRPHHTF. For the CDR3, the DNA is TGCAGTGCTAGATCCAGGCCCCACCACACCTTC.